This TCR beta chain comes out of a study of blood T cells in healthy people across ages. This CDR3 is built from 15 residues. Germline V lookup: CDR1 SGHTA, CDR2 FQGTGA. J gave up 4 bases and V 1 base, and 3 bases lay outside the gene matches. The use of a sample-barcoded 5' primer and a J-beta primer mix characterized a second PCR of about 6 to 12 cycles. Via MiXCR, TCRdb re-called the 5' RACE reads, giving one row per CDR3 protein. The sample has roughly 700,000 distinct CDR3 sequences; around a quarter are singletons. The data also belong to a second study, concerning T cells of mothers and their children.

This sequence joins TRBV7-3 and TRBJ2-1; TRBD2 aligns across 8 bases. The TCR comes from a boy aged 5-17 years in good health. Sequencing input: blood. The CDR3 region has the DNA TGTGCCAGCAGCTTAATGACGGGGGGGTACAATGAGCAGTTCTTC. Amino acid sequence: CASSLMTGGYNEQFF.